The next 7 T cell receptor beta chains were all read from a single sample in a study of technical replicates of blood from a handful of donors. The protocol was immunoSEQ multiplex PCR, while the TCRdb copy is restricted to in-frame clones and leaves out a portion. The sample has some 15,000 clones; 80% to 85% are singletons. The sequenced sample was PBMCs. The receptors stem from a human donor in good health.

The CDR3 here is CASSLEGAGTQYF. The CDR3, as DNA: TGTGCCAGCAGCTTGGAGGGAGCGGGGACCCAGTACTTC. This chain connects TRBV5-4 to TRBJ2-5, with D perhaps matching TRBD2 (6 bases). CDR1 and CDR2 from the germline V gene are SGHNT and YYREEE (reference sequence). V was shortened by 0 bases and J by 7 bases, with 10 bases between the two germline ends. The CDR3 is 13 amino acids.

This clone was observed a few times. J is TRBJ2-7 and V is TRBV7-8; TRBD2 matches at 13 bases. Losses at the gene ends were 2 bases for V and 5 bases for J; bases not matched to a gene: 6. Germline CDR1 reads SGHVS; CDR2 reads FQNEAQ. CDR3 length equals 16 residues. CDR3 nucleotides: TGTGCCAGCAGCTTACTTGGGACTAGCGGGACCCACGAGCAGTACTTC. This translates into CASSLLGTSGTHEQYF.

The chain has TRBV2 and TRBJ2-7; possibly TRBD1 for D (6 bases). This CDR3 has 16 amino acids. Between the trimmed V and J ends, which lost 5 bases and 3 bases, there was a span of 20 bases. Germline values: CDR1 SNHLY, CDR2 FYNNEI. The CDR3 nucleotides are TGTGCCAGCAGTCACCTATTTAACAGGGATCTCTACGAGCAGTACTTC. This codes for CASSHLFNRDLYEQYF.

The chain combines TRBV21-1 with TRBJ2-2; no check of the table's D call, TRBD1, against the DNA was made. TRBV21-1 is listed as a pseudogene. This CDR3 spans 16 amino acids. The CDR3 bases are TGTGCCAGCAGCATTGGACAGGGGCACTTCACCGGGGAGCTGTTTTTT. It specifies CASSIGQGHFTGELFF.

The CDR3 reads CASSDGTSGLMGYEQYF. CDR3 DNA: TGTGCCAGCAGTGATGGGACTAGCGGATTAATGGGCTACGAGCAGTACTTC. This chain joins TRBV6-1 and TRBJ2-7, with 11 bases fitting TRBD2. The junction had 10 bases not matched to a gene; V was cut back by 3 bases and J by 3 bases. Germline V gene data show CDR1 as MNHNS and CDR2 as SASEGT. The CDR3 has 17 amino acids.

The chain carries TRBV10-3 and TRBJ2-2, with 10 bases identical to TRBD2. The trim removed 3 bases at V and 1 base at J, leaving 5 bases unmatched. The CDR3 contains 17 residues. The germline V gene encodes CDR1 ENHRY and CDR2 SYGVKD. Here the CDR3 reads CAISDSGLAMNTGELFF. CDR3 coding DNA: TGTGCCATCAGTGATTCGGGACTAGCGATGAACACCGGGGAGCTGTTTTTT.

The chain employs TRBV29-1 and TRBJ2-2, with D perhaps TRBD2 (5 bases). CDR1 is SQVTM, CDR2 ANQGSEA, per germline. The V and J ends lost 1 base and 6 bases respectively, with 6 bases between them. The CDR3 spans 12 residues. The CDR3, as DNA: TGCAGCGTTGAAGGAGGGCCCGGGGAGCTGTTTTTT. Its protein is CSVEGGPGELFF.